This T cell receptor (beta chain) is drawn from a study of blood T cell repertoires in COVID-19. Study overall: Researchers got acute and convalescent COVID-19 samples from the United States, Italy and Spain.

The ends were cut back, 2 bases at V and 8 bases at J, with 9 bases in the middle. This CDR3 is 12 amino acids long. The V gene's germline CDR1 is SGHTA and CDR2 FQGNSA. Individuals aged about 18 to 100 years were recruited from fewer than 25 US areas. Clinical history reported by participants formed the basis on which cohorts were assigned. Symptom resolution, clearance, or two negative PCRs marked the recovered donors of Cohort 3. Assay: immunoSEQ multiplex PCR; the TCRdb copy retains only in-frame clones and omits some. The sample contains some 500,000 clones, 88% of which appear only once. The receptor was isolated from a middle-aged woman who had recovered from COVID-19. Sequencing was done on a sample of PBMCs or T cells enriched from blood (not recorded which). The chain carries TRBV7-2 and TRBJ1-2; TRBD1 is a possible D gene (5 bases). CDR3 protein: CASSLTGRGYTF. CDR3 nucleotide sequence: TGTGCCAGCAGCTTAACAGGACGGGGCTACACCTTC.